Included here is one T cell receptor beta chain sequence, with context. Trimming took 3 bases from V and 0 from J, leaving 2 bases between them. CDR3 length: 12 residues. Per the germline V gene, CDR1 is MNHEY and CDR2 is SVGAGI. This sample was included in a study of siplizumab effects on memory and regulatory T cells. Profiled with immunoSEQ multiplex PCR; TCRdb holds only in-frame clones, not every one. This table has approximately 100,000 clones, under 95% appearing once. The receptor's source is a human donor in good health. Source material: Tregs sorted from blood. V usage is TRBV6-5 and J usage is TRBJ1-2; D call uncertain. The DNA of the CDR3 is TGTGCCAGCAGTTATCCTAACTATGGCTACACCTTC. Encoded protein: CASSYPNYGYTF.